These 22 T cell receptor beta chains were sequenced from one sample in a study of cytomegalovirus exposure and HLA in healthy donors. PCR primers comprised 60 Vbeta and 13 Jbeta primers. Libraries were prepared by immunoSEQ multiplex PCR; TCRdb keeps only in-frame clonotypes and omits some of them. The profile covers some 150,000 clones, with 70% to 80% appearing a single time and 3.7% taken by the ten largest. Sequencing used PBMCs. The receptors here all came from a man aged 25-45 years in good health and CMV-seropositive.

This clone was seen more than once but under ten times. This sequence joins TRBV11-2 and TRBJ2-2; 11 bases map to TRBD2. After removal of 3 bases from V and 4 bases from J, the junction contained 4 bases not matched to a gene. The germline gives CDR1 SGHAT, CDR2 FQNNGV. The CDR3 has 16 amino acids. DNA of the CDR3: TGTGCCAGCAGCTTTGGTAGCGGGGGGGCCACCGGGGAGCTGTTTTTT. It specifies CASSFGSGGATGELFF.

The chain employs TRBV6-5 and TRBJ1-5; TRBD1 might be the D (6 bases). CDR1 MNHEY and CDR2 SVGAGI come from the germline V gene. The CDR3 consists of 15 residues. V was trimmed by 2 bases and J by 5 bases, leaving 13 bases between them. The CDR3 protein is CASSYPQGPYQPQHF. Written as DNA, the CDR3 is TGTGCCAGCAGTTACCCCCAGGGGCCGTATCAGCCCCAGCATTTT.

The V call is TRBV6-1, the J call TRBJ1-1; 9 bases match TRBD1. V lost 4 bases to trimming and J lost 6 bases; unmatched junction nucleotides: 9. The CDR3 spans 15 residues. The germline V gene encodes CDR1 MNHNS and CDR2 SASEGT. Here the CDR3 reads CASSVMGQGGPEAFF. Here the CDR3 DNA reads TGTGCCAGCAGTGTTATGGGACAGGGAGGACCTGAAGCTTTCTTT.

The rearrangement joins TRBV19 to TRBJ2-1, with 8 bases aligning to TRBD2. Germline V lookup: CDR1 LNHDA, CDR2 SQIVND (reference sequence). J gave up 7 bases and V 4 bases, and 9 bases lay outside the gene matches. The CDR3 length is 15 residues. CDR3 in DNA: TGTGCCAGTAGTACGGACGGACTAGCCAGGAATGAGCAGTTCTTC. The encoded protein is CASSTDGLARNEQFF.

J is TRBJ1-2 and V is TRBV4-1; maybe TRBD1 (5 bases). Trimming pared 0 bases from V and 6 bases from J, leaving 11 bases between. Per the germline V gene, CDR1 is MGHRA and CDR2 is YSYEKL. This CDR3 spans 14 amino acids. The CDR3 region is CASSQEGGGDGYTF. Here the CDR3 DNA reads TGCGCCAGCAGCCAAGAGGGGGGAGGAGATGGCTACACCTTC.

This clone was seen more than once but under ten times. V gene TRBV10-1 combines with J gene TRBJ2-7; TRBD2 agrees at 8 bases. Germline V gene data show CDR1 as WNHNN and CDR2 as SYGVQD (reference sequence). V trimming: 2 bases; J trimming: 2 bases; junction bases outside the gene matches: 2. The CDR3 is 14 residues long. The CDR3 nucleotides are TGCGCCAGCAGTGAGGCGGGGGGCCCCTACGAGCAGTACTTC. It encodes CASSEAGGPYEQYF.

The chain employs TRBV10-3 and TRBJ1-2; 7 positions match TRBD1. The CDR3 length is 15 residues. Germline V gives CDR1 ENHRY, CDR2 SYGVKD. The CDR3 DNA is TGTGGCATAGGAGGGTGGACAGGACTAAACTATGGCTACACCTTC. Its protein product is CGIGGWTGLNYGYTF.

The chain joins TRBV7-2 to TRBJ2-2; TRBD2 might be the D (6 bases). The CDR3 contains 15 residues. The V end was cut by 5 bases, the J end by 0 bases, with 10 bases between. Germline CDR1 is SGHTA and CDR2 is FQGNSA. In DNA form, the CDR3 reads TGTGCCAGCAGCCGCAGCGGGTCGAACACCGGGGAGCTGTTTTTT. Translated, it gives CASSRSGSNTGELFF.

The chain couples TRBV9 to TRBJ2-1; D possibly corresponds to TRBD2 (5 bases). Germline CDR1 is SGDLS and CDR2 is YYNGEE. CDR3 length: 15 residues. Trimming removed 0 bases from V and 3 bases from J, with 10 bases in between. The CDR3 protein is CASSVEPSNYNEQFF. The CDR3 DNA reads TGTGCCAGCAGCGTAGAGCCTAGCAACTACAATGAGCAGTTCTTC.

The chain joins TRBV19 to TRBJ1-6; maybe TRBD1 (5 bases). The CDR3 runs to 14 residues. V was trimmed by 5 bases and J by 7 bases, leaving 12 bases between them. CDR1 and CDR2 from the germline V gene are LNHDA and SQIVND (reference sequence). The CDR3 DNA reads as TGTGCCAGTAGTGCGGGACCGCACAATTCACCCCTCCACTTT. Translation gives CASSAGPHNSPLHF.

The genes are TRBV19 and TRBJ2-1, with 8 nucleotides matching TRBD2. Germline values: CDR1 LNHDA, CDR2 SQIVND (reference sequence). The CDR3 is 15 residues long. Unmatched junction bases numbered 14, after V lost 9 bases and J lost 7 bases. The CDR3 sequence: CASLQSGGALNEQFF. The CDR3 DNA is TGTGCCAGCTTGCAATCCGGGGGGGCCTTGAATGAGCAGTTCTTC. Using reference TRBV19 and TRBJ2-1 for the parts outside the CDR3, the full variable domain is DGGITQSPKYLFRKEGQNVTLSCEQNLNHDAMYWYRQDPGQGLRLIYYSQIVNDFQKGDIAEGYSVSREKKESFPLTVTSAQKNPTAFYLCASLQSGGALNEQFFGPGTRLTVL.

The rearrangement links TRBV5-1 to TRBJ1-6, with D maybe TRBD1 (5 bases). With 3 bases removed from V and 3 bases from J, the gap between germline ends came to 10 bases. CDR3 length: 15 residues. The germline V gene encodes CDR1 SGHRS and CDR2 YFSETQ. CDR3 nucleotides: TGCGCCAGCAGCTCACGACAGCTCTATAATTCACCCCTCCACTTT. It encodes CASSSRQLYNSPLHF.

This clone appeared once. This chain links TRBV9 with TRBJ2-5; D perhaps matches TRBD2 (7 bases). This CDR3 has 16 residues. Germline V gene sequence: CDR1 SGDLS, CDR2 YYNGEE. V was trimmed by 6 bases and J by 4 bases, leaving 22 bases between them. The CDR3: CASNPMGGGSGETQYF. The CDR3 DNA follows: TGTGCCAGCAACCCCATGGGAGGGGGTAGTGGAGAGACCCAGTACTTC.

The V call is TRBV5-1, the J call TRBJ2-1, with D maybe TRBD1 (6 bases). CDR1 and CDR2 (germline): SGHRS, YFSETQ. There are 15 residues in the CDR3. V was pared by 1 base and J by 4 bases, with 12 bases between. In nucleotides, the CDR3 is TGCGCCAGCAGCTTGTCGGGACAAAAGTACAATGAGCAGTTCTTC. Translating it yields CASSLSGQKYNEQFF.

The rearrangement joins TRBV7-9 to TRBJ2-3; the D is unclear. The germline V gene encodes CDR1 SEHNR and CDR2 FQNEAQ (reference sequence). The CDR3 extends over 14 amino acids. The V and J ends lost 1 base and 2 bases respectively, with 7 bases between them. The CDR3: CASSLVRNTDTQYF. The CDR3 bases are TGTGCCAGCAGCTTAGTCAGGAACACAGATACGCAGTATTTT.

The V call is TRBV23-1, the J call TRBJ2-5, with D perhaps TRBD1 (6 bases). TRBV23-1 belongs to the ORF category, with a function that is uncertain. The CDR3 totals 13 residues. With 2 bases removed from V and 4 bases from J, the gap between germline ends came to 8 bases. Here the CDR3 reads CASSQTGTETQYF. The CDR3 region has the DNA TGCGCCAGCAGTCAAACAGGGACAGAGACCCAGTACTTC.

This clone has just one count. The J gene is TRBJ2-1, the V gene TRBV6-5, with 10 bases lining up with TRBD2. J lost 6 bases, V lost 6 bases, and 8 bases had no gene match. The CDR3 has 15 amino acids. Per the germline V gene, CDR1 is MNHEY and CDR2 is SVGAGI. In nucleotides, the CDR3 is TGTGCCAGCAGGATGAGCGGGGGGGCCGCCAATGAGCAGTTCTTC. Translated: CASRMSGGAANEQFF.

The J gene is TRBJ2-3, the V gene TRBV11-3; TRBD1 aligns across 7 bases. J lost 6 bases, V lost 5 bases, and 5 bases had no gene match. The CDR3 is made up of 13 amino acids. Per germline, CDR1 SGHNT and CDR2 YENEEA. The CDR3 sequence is CASSPRQGDTQYF. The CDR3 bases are TGTGCCAGCAGCCCAAGACAGGGCGATACGCAGTATTTT.

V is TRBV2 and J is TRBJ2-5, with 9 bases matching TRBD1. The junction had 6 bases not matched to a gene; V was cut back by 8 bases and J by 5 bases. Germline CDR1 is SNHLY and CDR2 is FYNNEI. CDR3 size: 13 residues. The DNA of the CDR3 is TGTGCCAGCGGGGGGACAGGGAGGGAGACCCAGTACTTC. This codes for CASGGTGRETQYF.

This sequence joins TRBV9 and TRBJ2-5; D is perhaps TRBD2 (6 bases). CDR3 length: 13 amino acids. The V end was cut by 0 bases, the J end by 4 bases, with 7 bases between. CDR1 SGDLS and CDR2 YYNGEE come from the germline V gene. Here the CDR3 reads CASSVVGGETQYF. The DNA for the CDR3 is TGTGCCAGCAGCGTAGTGGGAGGAGAGACCCAGTACTTC.

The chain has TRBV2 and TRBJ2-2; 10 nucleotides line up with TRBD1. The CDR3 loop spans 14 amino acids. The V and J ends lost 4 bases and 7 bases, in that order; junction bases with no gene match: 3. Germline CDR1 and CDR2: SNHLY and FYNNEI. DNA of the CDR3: TGTGCCAGCAGTGGACAGGGGGCAGGCGGGGAGCTGTTTTTT. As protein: CASSGQGAGGELFF.

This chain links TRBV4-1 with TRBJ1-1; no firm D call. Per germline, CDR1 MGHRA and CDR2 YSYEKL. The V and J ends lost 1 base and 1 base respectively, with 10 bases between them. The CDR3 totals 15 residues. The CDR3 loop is CASSQAYGRNTEAFF. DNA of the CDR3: TGCGCCAGCAGCCAAGCCTACGGGAGGAACACTGAAGCTTTCTTT.